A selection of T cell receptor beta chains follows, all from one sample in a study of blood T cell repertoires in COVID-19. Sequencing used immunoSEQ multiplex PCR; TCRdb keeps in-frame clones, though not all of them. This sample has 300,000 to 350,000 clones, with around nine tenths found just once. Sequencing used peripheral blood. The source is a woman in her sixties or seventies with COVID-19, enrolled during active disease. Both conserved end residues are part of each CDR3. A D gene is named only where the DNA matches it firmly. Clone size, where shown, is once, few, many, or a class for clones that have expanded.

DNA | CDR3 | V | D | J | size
TGCAGTGCCCCCGGTGGCTACACCTTC | CSAPGGYTF | TRBV20-1 | . | TRBJ1-2 | .
TGTGCCAGCAGTTTAGGGACTAGCGGCTTCTACGAGCAGTACTTC | CASSLGTSGFYEQYF | TRBV28 | TRBD2 | TRBJ2-7 | .
TGTGCCAGCAGCCCCCCGACAGGGATGGACACTGAAGCTTTCTTT | CASSPPTGMDTEAFF | TRBV7-2 | TRBD1 | TRBJ1-1 | .
TGCGCCAGCAGCTGGCCGAGACTAGCGGTGAACACCGGGGAGCTGTTTTTT | CASSWPRLAVNTGELFF | TRBV5-1 | TRBD2 | TRBJ2-2 | once
TGCAGCGCCAGGGTGGGCTGGAACTATGGCTACACCTTC | CSARVGWNYGYTF | TRBV29-1 | . | TRBJ1-2 | .
TGTGCCAGCAGTCTAGGGGCTAGCGGCACCACAGATACGCAGTATTTT | CASSLGASGTTDTQYF | TRBV7-3 | TRBD2 | TRBJ2-3 | .
TGTGCCAGCCGGAGGGGCTGGGAGCAGTACTTC | CASRRGWEQYF | TRBV11-2 | . | TRBJ2-7 | .
TGTGCCAGTAGTACAGGGACAGGGGCTGGGGATACGCAGTATTTT | CASSTGTGAGDTQYF | TRBV19 | TRBD1 | TRBJ2-3 | .
TGTGCCTGGGCCGGGACAGGGGAGGAAAAACTGTTTTTT | CAWAGTGEEKLFF | TRBV30 | TRBD1 | TRBJ1-4 | .
TGTGCCAGCAGCTTAGATTGGGGCAGAACAGATACGCAGTATTTT | CASSLDWGRTDTQYF | TRBV11-3 | . | TRBJ2-3 | .
TGTGCCAGCAGCTCCTCACCGGGACAGACTACCTCTGGGGCCAACGTCCTGACTTTC | CASSSSPGQTTSGANVLTF | TRBV11-3 | TRBD1 | TRBJ2-6 | .
TGTGCCACAATCGGGACAGCGAACACTGAAGCTTTCTTT | CATIGTANTEAFF | TRBV28 | TRBD1 | TRBJ1-1 | once
TGTGCCAGCAGTTACCGCGGGGGGGCCCCCGACGGGGAGCTGTTTTTT | CASSYRGGAPDGELFF | TRBV6-2/TRBV6-3 | TRBD2 | TRBJ2-2 | .
TGTGCTAGTGGTTTTCGTACAGGGGAGGACTATGGCTACACCTTC | CASGFRTGEDYGYTF | TRBV12-5 | TRBD1 | TRBJ1-2 | .
TGTGCCAGCAACCACAGGGGGGTCGACGAGCAGTACTTC | CASNHRGVDEQYF | TRBV28 | TRBD1 | TRBJ2-7 | few
TGTGCCAGCGCGGACAGGGGCCTGAACACTGAAGCTTTCTTT | CASADRGLNTEAFF | TRBV19 | TRBD1 | TRBJ1-1 | .
TGTGCCAGCAGGAAGTTGGACAGCGGCTTCTACGAGCAGTACTTC | CASRKLDSGFYEQYF | TRBV6-6 | . | TRBJ2-7 | .
TGTGCCAGCAGCCTCCGGACAGGGGGAGAGACCCAGTACTTC | CASSLRTGGETQYF | TRBV7-9 | TRBD1 | TRBJ2-5 | .
TGTGCCAGCAGTTTATCGCTTGGGGGGGTCACAGATACGCAGTATTTT | CASSLSLGGVTDTQYF | TRBV27 | TRBD2 | TRBJ2-3 | few
TGCAGCGTTCTTGACATCTACGAGCAGTACTTC | CSVLDIYEQYF | TRBV29-1 | . | TRBJ2-7 | .